The present TCR beta chain was sequenced within a study of cytomegalovirus exposure and HLA in healthy donors (dated by TCRdb to about 2017). Some background on the complete study: An earlier analysis of some 500 of the donors reported 250 to 350 Gb of sequence data and some 120 million unique TCR beta sequences from 150 million to 200 million T cells. Five DR-DQ haplotypes were handled as single units for association and clustering because linkage in the cohort was strong. The study combined high-throughput TCR immunosequencing, statistical association of individual TCRs with disease status, and machine learning to predict cytomegalovirus infection status. Donor age, sex, ethnicity and CMV serostatus were collected together with the repertoire data. Approximately 300 gigabases of sequencing data and tens of millions of unique TCR sequences made up an early release that covered under 750 HLA-typed donors. Rather than using new phenotypic data, the later analysis identified candidate immune exposures from TCR beta sequences and from how often those sequences occurred across donors. A later analysis re-analyzed previously published TCR beta repertoires from 650 to 800 donors and added high-resolution HLA genotyping to study TCR occurrence patterns. Across around 400 genotyped donors of the cohort, an average of roughly 250,000 unique TCR beta nucleotide sequences per donor were sequenced, and roughly 20% of those sequences were non-productive. Along with the approximately 620-subject first cohort, a separate validation cohort of roughly 110 different subjects was used. HLA typing included class I and class II loci at four-digit resolution. To decide whether each TCR beta V gene segment behaved as functional or pseudogenic, an earlier analysis of over 500 of the donors relied on high-throughput TCR beta sequencing. The study profiled the T cell repertoires of fewer than 850 subjects by immunosequencing and related them to cytomegalovirus serostatus. All discovery cohort repertoires had been generated using a single sequencing platform. The study was designed to test whether signatures of past pathogen exposure could be identified by cataloging public T cell receptors. Typing coverage varied by locus: roughly 620-630 donors for A, B, C, DRB1 and DQB1; more than 500 for DQA1; around 570 for DPA1; 450 to 480 for DPB1. Among the roughly 370 genotyped donors, approximately 81% belonged to the genetic ancestry cluster associated with self-reported Caucasian donors. A later genetic analysis used genome-wide SNP genotypes for about 55% of the 666 donors, treating that subset as a discovery cohort. On the study overall, not on this receptor specifically: A further reported finding was that TCR beta sequences accurately predicted the HLA-A and HLA-B alleles for most subjects in the first cohort. Linkage disequilibrium might explain the correlated functional status among segregating V segments, but an unknown experimental factor could not be ruled out. Assigning TCR associations to individual alleles was difficult when HLA alleles, especially DR and DQ, strongly co-occurred. Several of the top co-occurrence clusters appeared to be linked to parvovirus B19, influenza, CMV and Epstein-Barr virus, according to a later analysis. Because counts were too low, around 18 rarely observed V segments, including chromosome 9 orphons, were left out of the earlier analysis of roughly 600 of the donors. A later genetic analysis associated a missense DCLRE1C variant with V-gene and J-gene trimming of TCR beta chains, and an independent cohort replicated the association. According to the authors, the approach could potentially be generalized to other disease states and immunological phenotypes. The presence/absence analyses assumed that sequencing depth was roughly uniform across donors, and that assumption may not be true. At a false discovery rate of 0.05, a later analysis linked some 18,000 TCR beta sequences to specific HLA alleles. Because HLA typing was missing for some donors at each locus, association tests included only the typed subset. The cohort was sequenced for TCR beta chains only, and without alpha or paired-chain data the features that could be detected were limited. CMV serostatus was the only immune exposure information available for the cohort. Some IMGT-functional V segments, including TRBV6-2 and TRBV6-3, could not be distinguished by the 87-base-pair reads and were therefore excluded. A few of the identified cytomegalovirus-associated TCR beta chains were confirmed in vitro to be specific for cytomegalovirus antigens. The study listed 170 or so TCR beta chains as associated with cytomegalovirus. Most TCR sequences were observed very rarely across donors, whereas some public TCRs were present in many individuals. A later analysis found that TCR association rates varied across HLA loci, with DRB1 alleles showing the most associated TCRs and HLA-C alleles the fewest. In a later genetic analysis, fewer N-insertions in productive TCRs were reported among donors in an Asian-associated ancestry cluster than the approximately 710-donor mean. The sequencing pipeline was judged likely to have produced a cluster of highly shared sequence variants as a technical artifact. In both the original and validation cohorts, the classifier was reported to diagnose cytomegalovirus status with high specificity and sensitivity. According to a later analysis, most CMV-associated TCR beta chains appeared to be HLA-restricted, and the HLA associations seemed to be driven largely by CMV exposure. In a later analysis, HLA-associated TCR beta chains showed more clonal expansion and lower generation probabilities than non-associated chains that were equally common. In an earlier analysis of around 500 of the donors, most TCR beta V segments appeared in productive rearrangements about 87% or about 30% of the time, broadly matching IMGT annotations.

The library was produced with the immunoSEQ multiplex PCR assay. The multiplex PCR relied on a mix of 60 forward primers for TCR Vbeta segments and 13 reverse primers for TCR Jbeta segments. The CDR3 region of rearranged TCR beta genes was amplified from genomic DNA with a multiplex PCR assay. Amplified TCR beta libraries were sequenced as 87-base-pair reads on the Illumina HiSeq System. Processing in the source paper ran as follows. A later analysis tallied 80 million to 95 million unique TCR beta chains across the 650 to 750 repertoires, and around 10 million of those chains were shared by two or more donors. A nearest-neighbor algorithm error-corrected the raw reads and collapsed the reads into unique sequences, merging closely related sequences to remove PCR and sequencing errors. CDR3 sequences were aligned to IMGT reference sequences to assign V, D and J gene segments. For a sequence to be retained, at least a six-nucleotide match to both a V gene segment and a J gene segment was required. Rearrangements were called productive when the CDR3 lacked stop codons and stayed in frame with V and J; all others were non-productive. CDR3 was defined by IMGT convention, running from the second conserved V-encoded cysteine to the conserved J-encoded phenylalanine. The earlier analysis of more than 450 of the donors excluded sequences that lacked an unambiguous match to a single V gene segment. In an earlier analysis of a few hundred of the donors, V segments were called functional above 56.7% productive rearrangements and were called segregating when the between-donor standard deviation exceeded 5%. A statistical classification framework was developed to diagnose cytomegalovirus status using the catalog of TCR beta chain sequences. In a later analysis, TCR nucleotide sequences were compared against IMGT/GENE-DB human TR gene sequences so that V and J genes could be assigned. A later analysis assigned CDR3 sequences and most-parsimonious VDJ recombination scenarios with the TCRdist pipeline. In a later analysis, every TCR beta chain was defined by the combination of its CDR3 amino acid sequence and its V-gene family, and reads without a unique V-gene family were dropped. A later analysis removed 592 highly shared, low-generation-probability nucleotide sequences to deal with suspected cross-contamination and a sequencing artifact. A later analysis calculated a clonal expansion index for each public chain from normalized within-repertoire ranks of inferred template counts. In a later analysis, generation probabilities were computed with a VDJ recombination model fitted to out-of-frame rearrangements, and the resulting probabilities were checked against IGoR. A later analysis scored TCR-TCR, TCR-HLA and TCR-CMV co-occurrence with hypergeometric tests, applying a repertoire-size bias correction to TCR pairs. To estimate false discovery rates, a later analysis permuted the HLA or CMV assignments 20 times. In a later analysis, co-occurring TCRs were grouped using DBSCAN, with TCRdist sequence similarity added in when clustering inside HLA-allele-positive subsets. For co-occurrence clustering, repertoires with fewer than 30,000 or more than 120,000 public chains were excluded, along with five repertoires with anomalous nucleotide sharing. The clones in this table, taken by TCRdb from immuneACCESS, are in-frame only. Not every clone is retained; where verified, under half of the shortfall comes from an unresolved V gene, and the cause of the rest is unknown. That table furnishes V, J and clone size, whereas the DNA furnished D and trimming. The table for this sample lists about 120,000 clones; 55% to 75% of them were counted only once. Roughly 9.8% of the sample is taken by the ten largest.

The germline V gene provides CDR1 MDHEN and CDR2 SYDVKM. From the cysteine through the phenylalanine, the CDR3 covers 13 amino acids. Only the CDR3 DNA is retained, 39 bases long and in frame from the first base. Trimming removed 6 bases from V and 11 bases from J; the gene matches leave 12 bases unexplained. As for this clone: Which antigen it targets is not known. Nothing much larger sits one base from this clone, and base qualities are not available.

The cohort comprised around 690 healthy bone marrow donors. Cohort members were all nominally healthy when sampled, although unrecorded immune exposures were likely present. The donor was CMV seropositive and belonged to the group of 250 to 350 seropositive cohort members. Each donor provided a peripheral blood sample, and peripheral blood mononuclear cells were used for TCR beta sequencing. Genomic DNA extraction from the blood cell samples was performed with the Qiagen DNeasy Blood Extraction Kit. The source is a woman aged 40 to 50 in good health and CMV-seropositive. The chain joins TRBV28 to TRBJ1-1; 7 central nucleotides agree with TRBD1. Sequenced: PBMCs. The CDR3: CASSRTGPRDAFF. The DNA sequence is TGTGCCAGCAGCCGGACAGGACCGAGGGACGCTTTCTTT.